These T cell receptor beta chains were read from a single sample in a study of T cell responses to AZD1222 COVID-19 vaccine. The table came from immunoSEQ multiplex PCR; TCRdb's copy has only in-frame clones and leaves some out. Of 100,000 to 150,000 clones detected, about 90% appear once; the ten largest clones hold 18%. The sample was peripheral blood, taken on day 0 of MenACWY control vaccination. These receptors originate from an adult in good health. The CDR3 runs from the conserved cysteine through the conserved F or W. A D gene is named only where the DNA matches it firmly.

CDR3 length: 13
V gene: TRBV11-2
J gene: TRBJ2-7
D gene: .
CDR3 DNA: TGTGCCAGCAGCCCGACCGGGGCCGGGGAGCAGTACTTC
CDR3 protein: CASSPTGAGEQYF

CDR3 length: 14
V gene: TRBV28
J gene: TRBJ1-5
D gene: .
CDR3 DNA: TGTGCCAGCAGTTTGGGGGCTTACAATCAGCCCCAGCATTTT
CDR3 protein: CASSLGAYNQPQHF

CDR3 length: 13
V gene: TRBV3-1/TRBV3-2
J gene: TRBJ2-7
D gene: .
CDR3 DNA: TGTGCCAGCAGCCAACGGGGTTCCTACGAGCAGTACTTC
CDR3 protein: CASSQRGSYEQYF

CDR3 length: 13
V gene: TRBV15
J gene: TRBJ1-2
D gene: .
CDR3 DNA: TGTGCCACCAGCTGGGGGCACGGCTATGGCTACACCTTC
CDR3 protein: CATSWGHGYGYTF

CDR3 length: 15
V gene: TRBV4-1
J gene: TRBJ2-1
D gene: TRBD2
CDR3 DNA: TGCGCCAGCAGCCCTAGCGGGGGCACCTACAATGAGCAGTTCTTC
CDR3 protein: CASSPSGGTYNEQFF

CDR3 length: 15
V gene: TRBV5-1
J gene: TRBJ1-2
D gene: TRBD1
CDR3 DNA: TGCGCCAGCAGCGCCTCAGGGGGCGCAGCGTATGGCTACACCTTC
CDR3 protein: CASSASGGAAYGYTF

CDR3 length: 13
V gene: TRBV5-1
J gene: TRBJ1-1
D gene: .
CDR3 DNA: TGCGCCAGCAGACTTACAGGGAACACTGAAGCTTTCTTT
CDR3 protein: CASRLTGNTEAFF

CDR3 length: 18
V gene: TRBV19
J gene: TRBJ2-7
D gene: .
CDR3 DNA: TGTGCCAGTAAAACGATCCTCAGGGATACCCCTACAGGCTACGAGCAGTACTTC
CDR3 protein: CASKTILRDTPTGYEQYF

CDR3 length: 15
V gene: TRBV4-1
J gene: TRBJ2-7
D gene: TRBD1
CDR3 DNA: TGCGCCAGCAGCCGAAGACAGGGGGTGAGGAACGAGCAGTACTTC
CDR3 protein: CASSRRQGVRNEQYF

CDR3 length: 14
V gene: TRBV11-2
J gene: TRBJ2-1
D gene: TRBD2
CDR3 DNA: TGTGCCAGCAGCCTGGGGACTAGCCTTTTTGAGCAGTTCTTC
CDR3 protein: CASSLGTSLFEQFF

CDR3 length: 17
V gene: TRBV7-2
J gene: TRBJ2-1
D gene: TRBD2
CDR3 DNA: TGTGCCAGTCAGAGGTTGCCGGGGACTAGCGCGAACAATGAGCAGTTCTTC
CDR3 protein: CASQRLPGTSANNEQFF

CDR3 length: 14
V gene: TRBV3-1/TRBV3-2
J gene: TRBJ2-7
D gene: .
CDR3 DNA: TGTGCCAGCAGCCACAAGATAGTGTCCTACGAGCAGTACTTC
CDR3 protein: CASSHKIVSYEQYF

CDR3 length: 15
V gene: TRBV18
J gene: TRBJ2-3
D gene: TRBD1
CDR3 DNA: TGTGCCAGCTCGACGGACAGGGCAGCGAGGGATACGCAGTATTTT
CDR3 protein: CASSTDRAARDTQYF

CDR3 length: 15
V gene: TRBV4-1
J gene: TRBJ2-7
D gene: TRBD2
CDR3 DNA: TGCGCCAGCAGCCAAGGACTAGCGGGAGGCTACGAGCAGTACTTC
CDR3 protein: CASSQGLAGGYEQYF

CDR3 length: 13
V gene: TRBV9
J gene: TRBJ2-1
D gene: .
CDR3 DNA: TGTGCCAGCAGCGTAGTGGGTACGGTTGAGCAGTTCTTC
CDR3 protein: CASSVVGTVEQFF

CDR3 length: 14
V gene: TRBV28
J gene: TRBJ1-4
D gene: .
CDR3 DNA: TGTGCCAGCAGTCGGGGGGCTCGGGATGAAAAACTGTTTTTT
CDR3 protein: CASSRGARDEKLFF

CDR3 length: 15
V gene: TRBV3-1/TRBV3-2
J gene: TRBJ1-5
D gene: .
CDR3 DNA: TGTGCCAGCAGCCACGGACAGTTACTTAATCAGCCCCAGCATTTT
CDR3 protein: CASSHGQLLNQPQHF

CDR3 length: 13
V gene: TRBV3-1/TRBV3-2
J gene: TRBJ1-2
D gene: TRBD1
CDR3 DNA: TGTGCCAGCAGCTGGGGACAGGGTGAAGGCTACACCTTC
CDR3 protein: CASSWGQGEGYTF

CDR3 length: 13
V gene: TRBV29-1
J gene: TRBJ1-1
D gene: .
CDR3 DNA: TGCAGCGTTGACGACAGCATGAACACTGAAGCTTTCTTT
CDR3 protein: CSVDDSMNTEAFF

CDR3 length: 16
V gene: TRBV5-6
J gene: TRBJ1-6
D gene: .
CDR3 DNA: TGTGCCAGCAGTAGAGACGGAAGCTCCTATAATTCACCCCTCCACTTT
CDR3 protein: CASSRDGSSYNSPLHF